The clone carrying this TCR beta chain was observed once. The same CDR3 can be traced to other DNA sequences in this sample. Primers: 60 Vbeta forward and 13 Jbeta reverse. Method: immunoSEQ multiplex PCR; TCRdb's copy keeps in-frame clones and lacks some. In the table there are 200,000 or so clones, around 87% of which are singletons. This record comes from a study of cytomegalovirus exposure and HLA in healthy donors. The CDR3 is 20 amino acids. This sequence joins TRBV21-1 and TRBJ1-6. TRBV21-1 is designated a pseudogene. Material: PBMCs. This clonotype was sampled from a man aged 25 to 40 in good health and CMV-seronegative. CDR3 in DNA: TGTGCCAGCAGCAAAGGACTAACAGAGTATACAAGCTCCTATAATTCCCCCCTCCACTTT. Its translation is CASSKGLTEYTSSYNSPLHF.